The next 28 T cell receptor beta chains were all read from a single sample in a study of cytomegalovirus exposure and HLA in healthy donors. Sequenced by immunoSEQ multiplex PCR; TCRdb stores in-frame clones only, minus some. The sample shows roughly 330,000 clones, 87% of them seen only once. What was sequenced was PBMCs. The receptor source for this set is a woman aged 25 to 39 in good health and CMV-seropositive.

Details on this clone: This specimen includes other DNA sequences encoding the same CDR3. The chain has TRBV9 and TRBJ2-2; unclear D gene. The CDR3 is made up of 15 amino acids. CDR1 is SGDLS and CDR2 is YYNGEE in the germline V gene. The germline V and J ends were trimmed by 0 bases and 0 bases, with 6 bases remaining between them. The CDR3 DNA sequence: TGTGCCAGCAGCGTAGGAGGCGCGAACACCGGGGAGCTGTTTTTT. Its translation: CASSVGGANTGELFF.

This clone was picked up one time. The rearrangement links TRBV18 to TRBJ2-7; 10 bases match TRBD1. Germline loops: CDR1 KGHSH, CDR2 LQKENI. V dropped 3 bases and J dropped 5; count of bases not matched to a gene: 4. CDR3 length: 14 residues. CDR3 in amino acids: CASSPGTGENEQYF. As DNA, the CDR3 is TGTGCCAGCTCACCCGGGACAGGGGAAAACGAGCAGTACTTC.

The genes are TRBV28 and TRBJ2-1, with 12 bases lining up with TRBD2. The V segment lost 2 bases and the J segment 16 bases; nucleotides outside the gene matches: 12. There are 15 residues in the CDR3. Germline V lookup: CDR1 MDHEN, CDR2 SYDVKM. In nucleotides, the CDR3 is TGTGCCAGCAGTTTAGGGACTAGCGGGCCAGGCGGCCGTTTCTTC. This gives the protein CASSLGTSGPGGRFF. The whole variable domain, remainder taken from reference TRBV28 and TRBJ2-1, is DVKVTQSSRYLVKRTGEKVFLECVQDMDHENMFWYRQDPGLGLRLIYFSYDVKMKEKGDIPEGYSVSREKKERFSLILESASTNQTSMYLCASSLGTSGPGGRFFGPGTRLTVL.

This chain links TRBV27 with TRBJ2-1, with a tentative D call TRBD2 (5 bases). The CDR3 length is 11 residues. V lost 2 bases to trimming and J lost 14 bases, with 10 bases between them. Germline V CDR1 and CDR2: MNHEY, SMNVEV (reference sequence). The CDR3 reads CASSLLGREFF. DNA for the CDR3: TGTGCCAGCAGTTTACTCGGGCGGGAGTTCTTC.

The chain joins TRBV28 to TRBJ1-4, with D tentatively TRBD1 (6 bases). V shed 5 bases and J shed 0 bases, with 13 bases lying between them. Germline lookup yields CDR1 MDHEN and CDR2 SYDVKM. The CDR3 contains 16 residues. The CDR3 is CASSEGGRATNEKLFF. Here the CDR3 DNA reads TGTGCCAGCAGTGAGGGGGGGAGAGCAACTAATGAAAAACTGTTTTTT. The variable domain in full, completed from reference TRBV28 and TRBJ1-4, reads DVKVTQSSRYLVKRTGEKVFLECVQDMDHENMFWYRQDPGLGLRLIYFSYDVKMKEKGDIPEGYSVSREKKERFSLILESASTNQTSMYLCASSEGGRATNEKLFFGSGTQLSVL.

The J gene is TRBJ2-5, the V gene TRBV4-1; TRBD2 agrees at 7 bases. The junction had 4 bases not matched to a gene; V was cut back by 1 base and J by 5 bases. Germline V gene data show CDR1 as MGHRA and CDR2 as YSYEKL. The CDR3 length is 14 residues. In DNA form, the CDR3 reads TGCGCCAGCAGCCAAGGATGGGGGGGTGAGACCCAGTACTTC. Translation: CASSQGWGGETQYF.

The chain has TRBV5-1 and TRBJ1-3; possible D gene TRBD1, 5 bases. This CDR3 has 14 amino acids. V was clipped by 5 bases and J by 0 bases, with 9 bases between them. Germline V CDR1 and CDR2: SGHRS, YFSETQ. The CDR3 here is CASSQGTSGNTIYF. CDR3 in DNA: TGCGCCAGCAGTCAGGGTACCTCTGGAAACACCATATATTTT. Based on the CDR3 plus reference TRBV5-1 and TRBJ1-3, the full variable domain is KAGVTQTPRYLIKTRGQQVTLSCSPISGHRSVSWYQQTPGQGLQFLFEYFSETQRNKGNFPGRFSGRQFSNSRSEMNVSTLELGDSALYLCASSQGTSGNTIYFGEGSWLTVV.

This chain connects TRBV5-6 to TRBJ2-7; D remains unclear. Germline V lookup: CDR1 SGHDT, CDR2 YYEEEE. Deletions cut 0 bases from V and 0 bases from J, with 7 bases between. The CDR3 extends over 14 amino acids. CDR3 region: CASSLGRLSYEQYF. As DNA, the CDR3 is TGTGCCAGCAGCTTGGGGCGGCTCTCCTACGAGCAGTACTTC.

This rearrangement joins TRBV7-3 to TRBJ2-7; 8 positions agree with TRBD1. Germline CDR1 and CDR2: SGHTA and FQGTGA. J was trimmed by 2 bases and V by 5 bases; bases with no gene match: 5. This CDR3 has 14 residues. The CDR3 DNA follows: TGTGCCAGCAGCACCACAGGGGGGACCTACGAGCAGTACTTC. Protein sequence: CASSTTGGTYEQYF.

The chain recombines TRBV27 with TRBJ1-5; 10 positions match TRBD1. With V trimmed by 2 bases and J by 4 bases, 2 bases remained unmatched. The CDR3 spans 15 residues. From germline, CDR1 is MNHEY and CDR2 SMNVEV (reference sequence). Here the CDR3 DNA reads TGTGCCAGCAGTTTAGGGACAGGGGTAAATCAGCCCCAGCATTTT. Translating it yields CASSLGTGVNQPQHF.

The V call is TRBV6-1, the J call TRBJ2-7; a possible D gene is TRBD1 (5 bases). Germline V lookup: CDR1 MNHNS, CDR2 SASEGT. The CDR3 covers 15 residues. Between the trimmed V and J ends, which lost 4 bases and 3 bases, there was a span of 16 bases. The CDR3 sequence: CASSVTWGPGYEQYF. The DNA of the CDR3 is TGTGCCAGCAGTGTAACGTGGGGCCCTGGCTACGAGCAGTACTTC.

The chain uses TRBV2 and TRBJ2-1, with D uncertain. Germline values: CDR1 SNHLY, CDR2 FYNNEI. The CDR3 is 11 residues long. Trimming cost V 9 bases and J 8 bases, with 11 bases left between them. The CDR3 DNA is TGTGCCAGTCATTTTGGGTATGAGCAGTTCTTC. Translating it yields CASHFGYEQFF.

The chain combines TRBV7-9 with TRBJ2-5, with D perhaps TRBD2 (6 bases). Per germline, CDR1 SEHNR and CDR2 FQNEAQ (reference sequence). The CDR3 totals 14 residues. Trimming removed 1 base at V and 4 bases at J, with 10 bases between. Here the CDR3 reads CASSLGTGAETQYF. CDR3 coding DNA: TGTGCCAGCAGCTTAGGGACGGGAGCAGAGACCCAGTACTTC. The full variable domain, completed using reference TRBV7-9 and TRBJ2-5, is DTGVSQNPRHKITKRGQNVTFRCDPISEHNRLYWYRQTLGQGPEFLTYFQNEAQLEKSRLLSDRFSAERPKGSFSTLEIQRTEQGDSAMYLCASSLGTGAETQYFGPGTRLLVL.

The V call is TRBV28, the J call TRBJ2-4, with 7 bases lining up with TRBD1. V shed 7 bases and J 7 bases; nucleotides not matched to a gene: 7. From germline, CDR1 is MDHEN and CDR2 SYDVKM. This CDR3 contains 13 residues. CDR3 in amino acids: CASTQGDSNIQYF. The CDR3 DNA reads as TGTGCCAGCACTCAGGGGGACAGTAACATTCAGTACTTC.

The V and J genes are TRBV11-1 and TRBJ2-7; D is unclear. This CDR3 has 9 amino acids. V lost 11 bases to trimming and J lost 6 bases, with 8 bases between them. CDR1 and CDR2 from the germline V gene are SGHAT and FQDESV (reference sequence). The CDR3 loop reads CASTVEQYF. CDR3 nucleotide sequence: TGTGCCTCGACGGTCGAGCAGTACTTC.

About this clone itself: The same CDR3 is also encoded by other DNA sequences in this sample. This rearrangement joins TRBV29-1 to TRBJ2-1; D ambiguous. The CDR3 has 14 residues. V shed 3 bases and J shed 0 bases, with 9 bases lying between them. CDR1 SQVTM and CDR2 ANQGSEA come from the germline V gene. CDR3 region: CSVDSGSSYNEQFF. The DNA for the CDR3 is TGCAGCGTTGATTCGGGTTCCTCCTACAATGAGCAGTTCTTC.

The V call is TRBV7-2, the J call TRBJ2-3, with 12 bases matching TRBD2. The CDR3 is 18 amino acids. Germline assignment: CDR1 SGHTA and CDR2 FQGNSA. V trimming: 1 base; J trimming: 4 bases; junction bases outside the gene matches: 9. DNA of the CDR3: TGTGCCAGCAGCTTAGTCCGGACTAGCGGGACTCTAGCAGATACGCAGTATTTT. This encodes CASSLVRTSGTLADTQYF.

The count of this clone is one. The chain links TRBV9 to TRBJ2-5, with D perhaps given as TRBD1 or TRBD2 (6 bases each). V lost 4 bases, J lost 4 bases, and 14 bases lay in between. This CDR3 is 14 amino acids long. The germline V gene encodes CDR1 SGDLS and CDR2 YYNGEE. For the CDR3, the DNA is TGTGCCAGCAGCCCACGGGGGCTTGGAGAGACCCAGTACTTC. This codes for CASSPRGLGETQYF. Drawing the rest from reference TRBV9 and TRBJ2-5, the complete variable domain is DSGVTQTPKHLITATGQRVTLRCSPRSGDLSVYWYQQSLDQGLQFLIQYYNGEERAKGNILERFSAQQFPDLHSELNLSSLELGDSALYFCASSPRGLGETQYFGPGTRLLVL.

This chain connects TRBV4-3 to TRBJ2-7, with TRBD2 matching over 7 bases. CDR1 LGHNA and CDR2 YSLEER come from the germline V gene. The ends lost 0 bases at V and 0 bases at J; junction bases unmatched: 5. CDR3 size: 16 residues. The CDR3 coding sequence is TGCGCCAGCAGCCAAGACTACGGGGGGTCCTCCTACGAGCAGTACTTC. It translates to CASSQDYGGSSYEQYF.

The gene calls are TRBV30 and TRBJ2-3; TRBD1 aligns across 10 bases. The CDR3 contains 17 residues. V lost 1 base to trimming and J lost 2 bases; unmatched junction nucleotides: 9. The V gene's germline CDR1 is GTSNPN and CDR2 SVGIG (reference sequence). DNA for the CDR3: TGTGCCTGGAGTGCACGCTTCGGGACAGGGGCCACAGATACGCAGTATTTT. This codes for CAWSARFGTGATDTQYF.

V usage is TRBV28 and J usage is TRBJ2-7; D is unclear. The CDR3 spans 18 residues. V lost 5 bases and J 2 bases, leaving 25 bases between the germline ends. The germline gives CDR1 MDHEN, CDR2 SYDVKM. The CDR3 bases are TGTGCCAGCAGTCCCCGGGCCGCCAAGAGAAGAACCCCCTACGAGCAGTACTTC. Amino acid sequence: CASSPRAAKRRTPYEQYF. Full variable domain (remainder filled in from reference TRBV28 and TRBJ2-7): DVKVTQSSRYLVKRTGEKVFLECVQDMDHENMFWYRQDPGLGLRLIYFSYDVKMKEKGDIPEGYSVSREKKERFSLILESASTNQTSMYLCASSPRAAKRRTPYEQYFGPGTRLTVT.

The V gene is TRBV7-9, the J gene TRBJ1-2; possibly TRBD1 for D (5 bases). CDR3 length: 14 amino acids. The V gene lost 5 bases and the J gene lost 6 bases, with 16 bases spanning the gap. Germline V lookup: CDR1 SEHNR, CDR2 FQNEAQ (reference sequence). This CDR3 reads CASSPFRQSDGYTF. DNA for the CDR3: TGTGCCAGCAGCCCTTTCAGACAGTCTGATGGCTACACCTTC.

The chain has TRBV5-4 and TRBJ1-4; weak D call: TRBD1 (6 bases). CDR1 is SGHNT, CDR2 YYREEE, per germline (reference sequence). V gave up 3 bases and J gave up 8 bases, with 14 bases separating them. CDR3 length: 14 residues. The CDR3 protein is CASSSRGNHEKLFF. The CDR3 DNA sequence: TGTGCCAGCAGCTCGAGGGGGAATCACGAAAAACTGTTTTTT.

This chain joins TRBV9 and TRBJ2-2; D gene ambiguous. Trimming stripped 3 bases from V and 3 bases from J, with 6 bases between. The CDR3 extends over 13 amino acids. Germline assignment: CDR1 SGDLS and CDR2 YYNGEE. CDR3 sequence: CASSGTYTGELFF. DNA for the CDR3: TGTGCCAGCAGCGGTACATACACCGGGGAGCTGTTTTTT.

The V call is TRBV6-9, the J call TRBJ2-7, with 9 positions matching TRBD1. The CDR3 length is 15 residues. Germline CDR1 and CDR2: MNHGY and SVAAGI. Trimming removed 0 bases from V and 3 bases from J; junction bases left unmatched: 3. The chain's CDR3 is CASSYSQDRGYEQYF. CDR3 nucleotide sequence: TGTGCCAGCAGTTATTCACAGGACAGGGGCTACGAGCAGTACTTC.

The chain recombines TRBV6-1 with TRBJ1-5, with D possibly being TRBD1 (5 bases). CDR1 and CDR2 (germline): MNHNS, SASEGT. Trimming removed 3 bases from V and 6 bases from J, with 12 bases in between. There are 14 residues in the CDR3. The CDR3 nucleotides are TGTGCCAGCAGTGACACCTACAGGACTCAGCCCCAGCATTTT. Protein: CASSDTYRTQPQHF.

The chain links TRBV5-4 to TRBJ2-3; D tentatively reads TRBD1 or TRBD2 (5 bases each). CDR1 is SGHNT, CDR2 YYREEE, per germline (reference sequence). V shed 4 bases and J shed 4 bases, with 16 bases lying between them. This CDR3 spans 15 amino acids. CDR3 residues: CASSDYRPRADTQYF. The CDR3 nucleotides read TGTGCCAGCAGCGACTACAGGCCCCGGGCAGATACGCAGTATTTT.

The V call is TRBV5-1, the J call TRBJ2-4; 8 bases line up with TRBD2. J lost 0 bases, V lost 0 bases, and 2 bases had no gene match. CDR3 size: 16 residues. Per germline, CDR1 SGHRS and CDR2 YFSETQ. CDR3 residues: CASSLVSGVAKNIQYF. The CDR3 region has the DNA TGCGCCAGCAGCTTGGTTAGCGGGGTAGCCAAAAACATTCAGTACTTC.